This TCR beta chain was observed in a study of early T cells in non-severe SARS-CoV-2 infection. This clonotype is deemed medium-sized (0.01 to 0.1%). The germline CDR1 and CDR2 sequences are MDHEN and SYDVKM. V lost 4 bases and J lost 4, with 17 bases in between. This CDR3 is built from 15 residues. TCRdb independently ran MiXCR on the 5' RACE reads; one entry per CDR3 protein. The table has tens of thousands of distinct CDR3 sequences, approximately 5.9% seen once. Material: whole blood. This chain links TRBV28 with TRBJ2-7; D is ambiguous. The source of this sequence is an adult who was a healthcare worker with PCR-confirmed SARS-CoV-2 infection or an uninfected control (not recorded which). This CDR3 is CASSWFSPRGYEQYF. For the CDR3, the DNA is TGTGCCAGCAGTTGGTTTTCCCCACGAGGATACGAGCAGTACTTC.